The 26 T cell receptor beta chains listed next were all sequenced from one sample in a study of blood T cell repertoires in COVID-19. Using immunoSEQ multiplex PCR, the repertoire was profiled, and TCRdb retains in-frame clones only, with some absent. The sample yields a few hundred thousand clones, about 90% seen once. The material sequenced was PBMCs or T cells enriched from blood (not recorded which). The receptors shown here come from a woman between 25 and 40 years old who had been exposed to COVID-19.

This rearrangement joins TRBV5-4 to TRBJ2-2, with 10 bases aligning to TRBD1. There are 16 residues in the CDR3. V lost 2 bases to trimming and J lost 7 bases; unmatched junction nucleotides: 8. Germline loops: CDR1 SGHNT, CDR2 YYREEE (reference sequence). CDR3 in DNA: TGTGCCAGCAGCTTCCTCGGGACAGGGGTTCTCGGGGAGCTGTTTTTT. Translation gives CASSFLGTGVLGELFF.

This clone was counted many times. CDR3 nucleotide sequence: TGCAGTGCTAGTCCAGGGAGGGCTGAAGCTTTCTTT. It is translated as CSASPGRAEAFF. This chain links TRBV20-1 with TRBJ1-1; D possibly corresponds to TRBD1 (5 bases). The CDR3 spans 12 residues. Deletions cut 3 bases from V and 6 bases from J, with 11 bases between. Germline V gene lookup returns CDR1 DFQATT and CDR2 SNEGSKA (reference sequence).

The genes are TRBV5-1 and TRBJ2-5; the match to TRBD2 covers 8 bases. Germline V gives CDR1 SGHRS, CDR2 YFSETQ. V lost 0 bases to trimming and J lost 2 bases; unmatched junction nucleotides: 3. The CDR3 runs to 15 residues. CDR3 loop: CASSLAAGAQETQYF. CDR3 nucleotides: TGCGCCAGCAGCTTGGCAGCGGGAGCTCAAGAGACCCAGTACTTC.

The chain employs TRBV7-8 and TRBJ1-4, with TRBD1 identical over 9 bases. The J segment lost 0 bases and the V segment lost 7 bases, leaving 9 bases of the junction unmatched. Germline V CDR1 and CDR2: SGHVS, FQNEAQ. The CDR3 has 17 amino acids. CDR3 sequence (DNA): TGTGCCAGCAAACGACAGGGGGGCGGGCCAACTAATGAAAAACTGTTTTTT. Its translation is CASKRQGGGPTNEKLFF. Complete variable domain (other parts from reference TRBV7-8 and TRBJ1-4): GAGVSQSPRYKVAKRGQDVALRCDPISGHVSLFWYQQALGQGPEFLTYFQNEAQLDKSGLPSDRFFAERPEGSVSTLKIQRTQQEDSAVYLCASKRQGGGPTNEKLFFGSGTQLSVL.

This rearrangement joins TRBV7-9 to TRBJ1-2, with D possibly TRBD1 on 6 matching bases. This CDR3 has 12 amino acids. Germline V lookup: CDR1 SEHNR, CDR2 FQNEAQ (reference sequence). Trimming removed 2 bases from V and 8 bases from J, with 9 bases in between. In DNA form, the CDR3 reads TGTGCCAGCAGCTTAACAGGGTACGGCTACACCTTC. Amino acids: CASSLTGYGYTF.

V is TRBV28 and J is TRBJ1-2, with TRBD1 matching over 7 bases. Germline values: CDR1 MDHEN, CDR2 SYDVKM. This CDR3 is 13 amino acids long. The ends lost 4 bases at V and 2 bases at J; junction bases unmatched: 1. The CDR3 region is CASSSTGNYGYTF. CDR3 in DNA: TGTGCCAGCAGTTCGACAGGGAACTATGGCTACACCTTC.

The V gene is TRBV3-1 (or the pseudogene TRBV3-2), the J gene TRBJ2-7; possible D gene TRBD2, 6 bases. V lost 0 bases, J lost 5 bases, and 11 bases lay in between. This CDR3 is 14 amino acids long. Germline V lookup: CDR1 LGHDT, CDR2 YNNKEL (reference sequence). The CDR3 is CASSQDIGSDEQYF. The CDR3 nucleotides are TGTGCCAGCAGCCAAGATATCGGGAGCGACGAGCAGTACTTC.

The rearrangement links TRBV14 to TRBJ2-5; TRBD1 is a possible D gene (6 bases). With 0 bases removed from V and 5 bases from J, the gap between germline ends came to 13 bases. Germline CDR1 is SGHDN and CDR2 is FVKESK. CDR3 length: 15 residues. The CDR3 loop reads CASSQDASRGETQYF. The DNA of the CDR3 is TGTGCCAGCAGCCAAGATGCTTCCAGGGGTGAGACCCAGTACTTC.

This clone came up once. The rearrangement uses TRBV30 and TRBJ1-3; D is unclear. The CDR3 is 13 amino acids. The germline gives CDR1 GTSNPN, CDR2 SVGIG (reference sequence). V shed 2 bases and J shed 6 bases, with 11 bases lying between them. CDR3: CAWSRDSVNTIYF. The CDR3 region has the DNA TGTGCCTGGAGTAGAGACTCCGTAAACACCATATATTTT.

The chain has TRBV6-2 or TRBV6-3 and TRBJ1-4; D is possibly TRBD1 (5 bases). This CDR3 is built from 16 residues. The germline V gene has CDR1 MNHEY and CDR2 SVGEGT. Trimming shortened V by 2 bases and J by 7 bases, and 17 bases separated the two germline ends. CDR3 nucleotides: TGTGCCAGCAGTTACCCGGAGGGGATGGAGCTTGAAAAACTGTTTTTT. Translated, it gives CASSYPEGMELEKLFF.

V usage is TRBV19 and J usage is TRBJ2-2; 7 nucleotides line up with TRBD1. This CDR3 region has 15 residues. J lost 7 bases, V lost 4 bases, and 9 bases had no gene match. Looked up from germline, CDR1 is LNHDA and CDR2 is SQIVND (reference sequence). The CDR3: CASSRPQGFVGELFF. The DNA for the CDR3 is TGTGCCAGTAGTAGACCACAGGGGTTTGTCGGGGAGCTGTTTTTT.

The V and J genes are TRBV29-1 and TRBJ1-3; D is unresolved. CDR3 length: 15 residues. Trimming pared 7 bases from V and 1 base from J, leaving 17 bases between. Germline CDR1 is SQVTM and CDR2 is ANQGSEA. The CDR3 region is CSALTGGSSGNTIYF. The CDR3, as DNA: TGCAGCGCGTTGACTGGTGGATCTTCTGGAAACACCATATATTTT.

The chain combines TRBV19 with TRBJ1-5, with 7 bases aligning to TRBD1. Germline CDR1 reads LNHDA; CDR2 reads SQIVND (reference sequence). The CDR3 length is 14 residues. J gave up 4 bases and V 7 bases, and 7 bases lay outside the gene matches. CDR3 protein: CASTRGTANQPQHF. DNA of the CDR3: TGTGCCAGTACCCGAGGGACAGCAAATCAGCCCCAGCATTTT.

This clone was seen a few times. The chain has TRBV18 and TRBJ1-2, with D perhaps TRBD1 (5 bases). From germline, CDR1 is KGHSH and CDR2 LQKENI. The CDR3 totals 15 residues. V was shortened by 3 bases and J by 4 bases, with 15 bases between the two germline ends. The chain's CDR3 is CASSPGEGSAYGYTF. CDR3 sequence (DNA): TGTGCCAGCTCACCGGGGGAGGGCTCCGCCTATGGCTACACCTTC.

The chain employs TRBV10-1 and TRBJ2-3; D is perhaps TRBD2 (6 bases). This CDR3 is 14 amino acids long. Germline V gene sequence: CDR1 WNHNN, CDR2 SYGVQD (reference sequence). V lost 4 bases to trimming and J lost 4 bases, with 12 bases between them. The CDR3 is CASSVTGSADTQYF. Written as DNA, the CDR3 is TGCGCCAGCAGTGTTACCGGGAGTGCAGATACGCAGTATTTT.

This clone was seen just once. The gene calls are TRBV28 and TRBJ2-7, with unresolved D. The CDR3 covers 14 residues. Germline assignment: CDR1 MDHEN and CDR2 SYDVKM. The V gene lost 2 bases and the J gene lost 0 bases, with 8 bases spanning the gap. The CDR3, as DNA: TGTGCCAGCAGTTTAGGGCCAAACTCCTACGAGCAGTACTTC. Translating it yields CASSLGPNSYEQYF.

The chain recombines TRBV7-8 with TRBJ2-7; TRBD1 matches 7 bases. The CDR3 has 17 residues. Germline values: CDR1 SGHVS, CDR2 FQNEAQ. V was clipped by 2 bases and J by 5 bases; unmatched bases: 15. CDR3 in DNA: TGTGCCAGCAGCTTAACGAAACCCACCAGGGGGAAAGACGAGCAGTACTTC. Protein: CASSLTKPTRGKDEQYF.

The rearrangement joins TRBV6-4 to TRBJ1-1; D may be TRBD1 (5 bases). CDR1 and CDR2 from the germline V gene are MRHNA and SNTAGT. CDR3 length equals 14 residues. The V and J ends lost 2 bases and 1 base respectively, with 8 bases between them. In nucleotides, the CDR3 is TGTGCCAGCAGTGACGGGGGGACGAACACTGAAGCTTTCTTT. Encoded protein: CASSDGGTNTEAFF.

The V gene is TRBV11-2, the J gene TRBJ2-1; 8 positions agree with TRBD2. The CDR3 contains 14 residues. Germline values: CDR1 SGHAT, CDR2 FQNNGV. The trim removed 5 bases at V and 7 bases at J, leaving 7 bases unmatched. This CDR3 reads CASSAYGGRNEQFF. The CDR3 DNA sequence: TGTGCCAGCAGCGCCTACGGCGGGAGGAATGAGCAGTTCTTC.

This rearrangement joins TRBV27 to TRBJ1-5; D gene uncertain. V lost 2 bases, J lost 3 bases, and 11 bases lay in between. The germline gives CDR1 MNHEY, CDR2 SMNVEV (reference sequence). The CDR3 loop spans 15 amino acids. The CDR3 sequence: CASSLGLQNNQPQHF. The CDR3 DNA follows: TGTGCCAGCAGTTTAGGGCTACAGAACAATCAGCCCCAGCATTTT.

CDR3 sequence reads: CASSEEGASSYNEQFF. The DNA of the CDR3 is TGCGCCAGCAGTGAGGAAGGGGCGAGCTCCTACAATGAGCAGTTCTTC. V and J are TRBV10-1 and TRBJ2-1; TRBD1 might be the D (5 bases). The CDR3 is made up of 16 amino acids. The germline gives CDR1 WNHNN, CDR2 SYGVQD (reference sequence). Trimming took off 2 bases at V and 0 bases at J, with 11 bases between the two ends.

The chain combines TRBV5-4 with TRBJ2-7; TRBD1 matches at 7 bases. Germline-derived CDR1 and CDR2 are SGHNT and YYREEE (reference sequence). This CDR3 is built from 14 residues. V was clipped by 4 bases and J by 5 bases; unmatched bases: 9. The CDR3 DNA follows: TGTGCCAGCAGCCGTTTGGGACAGAAGGACGAGCAGTACTTC. It codes for CASSRLGQKDEQYF.

The chain's CDR3 is CASSLRGQTLQETQYF. CDR3 bases: TGTGCCAGCAGCCTCCGGGGACAGACCCTCCAAGAGACCCAGTACTTC. The J gene is TRBJ2-5, the V gene TRBV11-2; 7 positions match TRBD1. Unmatched junction bases numbered 10, after V lost 5 bases and J lost 1 base. The CDR3 is 16 amino acids. Germline-derived CDR1 and CDR2 are SGHAT and FQNNGV.

This clone was picked up a small number of times. The V gene is TRBV18, the J gene TRBJ2-7, with 8 bases lining up with TRBD2. V dropped 3 bases and J dropped 4; count of bases not matched to a gene: 8. The CDR3 is made up of 15 amino acids. Germline CDR1 is KGHSH and CDR2 is LQKENI. The CDR3 coding sequence is TGTGCCAGCTCACCTCCCGGGACTAGTAGGTACGAGCAGTACTTC. Amino acid sequence: CASSPPGTSRYEQYF.

The chain employs TRBV27 and TRBJ2-5, with a tentative D call TRBD2 (8 bases). CDR1 is MNHEY and CDR2 is SMNVEV in the germline V gene (reference sequence). Trimming took 7 bases from V and 5 from J, leaving 26 bases between them. This CDR3 has 17 amino acids. CDR3 sequence (DNA): TGTGCCAGCACTGGCTGGGCAAGGGGGCGGGAGGTCGAGACCCAGTACTTC. It yields the protein CASTGWARGREVETQYF.

The V call is TRBV6-1, the J call TRBJ1-5; the match to TRBD1 covers 7 bases. The CDR3 length is 15 residues. V lost 1 base to trimming and J lost 7 bases; unmatched junction nucleotides: 7. The germline V gene encodes CDR1 MNHNS and CDR2 SASEGT. This CDR3 reads CASSEGEGAWQPQHF. Written as DNA, the CDR3 is TGTGCCAGCAGTGAAGGTGAGGGGGCATGGCAGCCCCAGCATTTT.